The 29 T cell receptor beta chains presented below share a single source sample, sequenced in a study of blood T cell repertoires in COVID-19. Assay used: immunoSEQ multiplex PCR; TCRdb lists only in-frame clones, some missing. The data show tens of thousands of clones, around 90% seen once. The sample was peripheral blood. These receptors were collected from a man in his 60s with active or convalescent COVID-19.

V is TRBV6-4 and J is TRBJ2-7, with D possibly being TRBD1 (6 bases). CDR3 size: 13 residues. Germline V lookup: CDR1 MRHNA, CDR2 SNTAGT. The V and J ends lost 5 bases and 2 bases respectively, with 10 bases between them. This CDR3 is CASSNREAYEQYF. CDR3 in DNA: TGTGCCAGCAGTAACAGGGAAGCCTACGAGCAGTACTTC.

The chain uses TRBV6-5 and TRBJ2-7; a weak D match, TRBD1 (5 bases). CDR3 length equals 12 residues. V dropped 5 bases and J dropped 6 bases, with 11 bases sitting between them. Germline CDR1 is MNHEY and CDR2 is SVGAGI. CDR3 DNA: TGTGCCAGCAGTCCTCAGGGTGCCGAGCAGTACTTC. It encodes CASSPQGAEQYF.

This chain links TRBV6-1 with TRBJ1-2, with 7 nucleotides matching TRBD1. The CDR3 consists of 12 residues. Losses at the gene ends were 3 bases for V and 6 bases for J; bases not matched to a gene: 1. The germline CDR1 and CDR2 sequences are MNHNS and SASEGT. CDR3 DNA sequence: TGTGCCAGCAGTGATACAGGGGATGGCTACACCTTC. Translated: CASSDTGDGYTF.

This clone is labeled as medium-sized. The chain recombines TRBV10-3 with TRBJ1-5; 9 nucleotides match TRBD1. After removal of 4 bases from V and 5 bases from J, the junction contained 0 bases not matched to a gene. The CDR3 is 13 amino acids. Germline V lookup: CDR1 ENHRY, CDR2 SYGVKD. DNA of the CDR3: TGTGCCATCAGTGGACAGGGGGATCAGCCCCAGCATTTT. Amino acids: CAISGQGDQPQHF.

The gene calls are TRBV7-9 and TRBJ1-2, with D uncertain. Trimming shortened V by 3 bases and J by 6 bases, and 17 bases separated the two germline ends. CDR1 SEHNR and CDR2 FQNEAQ come from the germline V gene (reference sequence). This CDR3 has 15 amino acids. This CDR3 is CASSFSREPRHGYTF. The CDR3 bases are TGTGCCAGCAGCTTTAGTCGCGAACCCCGCCATGGCTACACCTTC.

The rearrangement joins TRBV2 to TRBJ2-1, with a weak D call TRBD1 (6 bases). CDR1 is SNHLY and CDR2 is FYNNEI in the germline V gene. Trimming took 1 base from V and 16 from J, leaving 11 bases between them. CDR3 size: 11 residues. CDR3 amino acids: CASSEVQGRFF. The CDR3 region has the DNA TGTGCCAGCAGTGAAGTGCAGGGGCGCTTCTTC.

The chain combines TRBV24-1 with TRBJ1-2; TRBD1 matches at 8 bases. CDR1 and CDR2 (germline): KGHDR, SFDVKD. The CDR3 sequence is 14 residues long. V shed 6 bases, J shed 3 bases, and the junction held 5 bases outside the gene matches. The CDR3 reads CATSRTGSDYGYTF. CDR3 bases: TGTGCCACCAGTCGGACAGGGAGTGACTATGGCTACACCTTC.

This chain links TRBV5-5 with TRBJ1-5; D not resolved. The V gene's germline CDR1 is SGHKS and CDR2 YYEKEE (reference sequence). The V and J ends lost 4 bases and 4 bases respectively, with 9 bases between them. CDR3 size: 13 residues. The CDR3 DNA follows: TGTGCCAGCAGCCCAAGACTAAATCAGCCCCAGCATTTT. The encoded protein is CASSPRLNQPQHF. The whole variable domain, remainder taken from reference TRBV5-5 and TRBJ1-5, is DAGVTQSPTHLIKTRGQQVTLRCSPISGHKSVSWYQQVLGQGPQFIFQYYEKEERGRGNFPDRFSARQFPNYSSELNVNALLLGDSALYLCASSPRLNQPQHFGDGTRLSIL.

The chain couples TRBV10-3 to TRBJ1-2; D is perhaps TRBD1 (6 bases). Germline V gene data show CDR1 as ENHRY and CDR2 as SYGVKD. Trimming left V 6 bases short and J 7 bases short, with 15 bases between. The CDR3 contains 13 residues. Here the CDR3 DNA reads TGTGCCATCAGCGAAGACAGGTCGGTTGGCTACACCTTC. Its protein is CAISEDRSVGYTF.

The chain employs TRBV7-2 and TRBJ2-1; no clear D gene. Germline CDR1 and CDR2: SGHTA and FQGNSA. The germline V and J ends were trimmed by 1 base and 0 bases, with 7 bases remaining between them. The CDR3 totals 15 residues. CDR3 DNA sequence: TGTGCCAGCAGCTTAGACAGAACCTCCTACAATGAGCAGTTCTTC. Amino acid sequence: CASSLDRTSYNEQFF.

This sequence joins TRBV11-1 and TRBJ2-1; 9 nucleotides align to TRBD2. V gave up 5 bases and J gave up 13 bases; unmatched junction bases: 6. The CDR3 totals 12 residues. Germline assignment: CDR1 SGHAT and CDR2 FQDESV (reference sequence). CDR3 residues: CASSPGGLAQFF. In nucleotides, the CDR3 is TGTGCCAGCAGCCCGGGGGGACTAGCACAGTTCTTC.

V usage is TRBV3-1 (or the pseudogene TRBV3-2) and J usage is TRBJ2-1; D possibly corresponds to TRBD2 (6 bases). The CDR3 extends over 13 amino acids. Trimming removed 5 bases from V and 10 bases from J, with 15 bases in between. Per the germline V gene, CDR1 is LGHDT and CDR2 is YNNKEL (reference sequence). The CDR3 spells CASSGIREWEQFF. In DNA form, the CDR3 reads TGTGCCAGCAGCGGCATACGGGAGTGGGAGCAGTTCTTC.

This clone appeared once. The V call is TRBV5-1, the J call TRBJ1-1; 8 bases agree with TRBD1. The CDR3 runs to 15 residues. J lost 8 bases, V lost 5 bases, and 14 bases had no gene match. Germline CDR1 is SGHRS and CDR2 is YFSETQ. The CDR3 bases are TGCGCCAGCAGGAGAAGAGCGGGACAGGACTCCGAAGCTTTCTTT. Amino acids: CASRRRAGQDSEAFF. Full variable domain (outside the CDR3, taken from reference TRBV5-1 and TRBJ1-1): KAGVTQTPRYLIKTRGQQVTLSCSPISGHRSVSWYQQTPGQGLQFLFEYFSETQRNKGNFPGRFSGRQFSNSRSEMNVSTLELGDSALYLCASRRRAGQDSEAFFGQGTRLTVV.

The chain links TRBV2 to TRBJ1-1; D call uncertain. Germline values: CDR1 SNHLY, CDR2 FYNNEI. The CDR3 is made up of 12 amino acids. The V gene lost 2 bases and the J gene lost 7 bases, with 8 bases spanning the gap. The CDR3 reads CASSEWAYEAFF. The CDR3 DNA follows: TGTGCCAGCAGTGAATGGGCGTATGAAGCTTTCTTT.

The chain uses TRBV6-2 or TRBV6-3 and TRBJ2-7; D is unresolved. In germline, CDR1 is MNHEY, CDR2 SVGEGT. Trimming removed 0 bases at V and 0 bases at J, with 9 bases between. CDR3 size: 15 residues. The CDR3 coding sequence is TGTGCCAGCAGTTACTCGAACTCCCGCTCCTACGAGCAGTACTTC. Amino acids: CASSYSNSRSYEQYF.

The V call is TRBV29-1, the J call TRBJ2-3, with D hard to call. CDR3 length equals 14 residues. With 5 bases removed from V and 4 bases from J, the gap between germline ends came to 16 bases. Looked up from germline, CDR1 is SQVTM and CDR2 is ANQGSEA. The DNA for the CDR3 is TGCAGCGTTTCACGAGGAGTTCGCGCAGATACGCAGTATTTT. This codes for CSVSRGVRADTQYF.

The CDR3 sequence: CASSPRDREKLFF. The CDR3 coding sequence is TGTGCCAGCTCACCCCGGGACAGAGAAAAACTGTTTTTT. The rearrangement joins TRBV18 to TRBJ1-4; the match to TRBD1 covers 7 bases. V lost 3 bases, J lost 8 bases, and 3 bases stayed unmatched. The length of the CDR3 is 13 residues. Germline CDR1 KGHSH, CDR2 LQKENI.

This rearrangement joins TRBV7-2 to TRBJ2-3, with 7 bases that match TRBD1. J lost 2 bases, V lost 1 base, and 9 bases had no gene match. The CDR3 consists of 17 residues. Germline V gives CDR1 SGHTA, CDR2 FQGNSA. CDR3 loop: CASSLVTGVTTTDTQYF. As DNA, the CDR3 is TGTGCCAGCAGCTTAGTTACAGGGGTCACCACCACAGATACGCAGTATTTT.

V and J are TRBV6-6 and TRBJ2-7, with 8 nucleotides matching TRBD1. Germline values: CDR1 MNHNY, CDR2 SVGAGI (reference sequence). Trimming took 3 bases from V and 6 from J; bases not matched to a gene: 13. The CDR3 loop spans 16 amino acids. The CDR3 DNA follows: TGTGCCAGCAGTTATCCCGCGACAGGGGAACGTCTCGAGCAGTACTTC. Its translation: CASSYPATGERLEQYF.

The rearrangement joins TRBV5-1 to TRBJ2-1; 11 bases are shared with TRBD2. The CDR3 loop spans 15 amino acids. In germline, CDR1 is SGHRS, CDR2 YFSETQ. The trim removed 4 bases at V and 8 bases at J, leaving 8 bases unmatched. The CDR3, as DNA: TGCGCCAGCAGCCTGACAAATAGCGGGAGGGATGAGCAGTTCTTC. It codes for CASSLTNSGRDEQFF.

This chain connects TRBV3-1 (or the pseudogene TRBV3-2) to TRBJ2-3; TRBD1 is a possible D gene (5 bases). Trimming removed 3 bases from V and 12 bases from J, with 13 bases in between. Per germline, CDR1 LGHDT and CDR2 YNNKEL (reference sequence). The length of the CDR3 is 12 residues. CDR3 sequence reads: CASSHLDGHQYF. The CDR3 DNA sequence: TGTGCCAGCAGCCACTTGGACGGACATCAGTATTTT.

A few counts support this clone. This chain links TRBV10-1 with TRBJ2-1; TRBD1 might be the D (6 bases). V lost 0 bases, J lost 4 bases, and 10 bases lay in between. The CDR3 runs 15 residues. Germline lookup yields CDR1 WNHNN and CDR2 SYGVQD (reference sequence). CDR3 in amino acids: CASSESQGKYNEQFF. CDR3 in DNA: TGCGCCAGCAGTGAGTCCCAGGGGAAATACAATGAGCAGTTCTTC.

This chain connects TRBV6-5 to TRBJ2-7, with 8 bases fitting TRBD2. Germline values: CDR1 MNHEY, CDR2 SVGAGI. The CDR3 runs 15 residues. V gave up 6 bases and J gave up 4 bases; unmatched junction bases: 11. This CDR3 reads CASRLAAGPLYEQYF. The CDR3, as DNA: TGTGCCAGCAGACTAGCGGCTGGACCGCTTTACGAGCAGTACTTC.

V gene TRBV4-2 combines with J gene TRBJ2-3; D is uncertain. The V end lost 0 bases, the J end lost 7 bases, and 11 bases lay between the germline ends. The CDR3 is 14 amino acids. CDR1 and CDR2 from the germline V gene are LGHNA and YNFKEQ. Here the CDR3 reads CASSQDLSRYTQYF. The CDR3 bases are TGTGCCAGCAGCCAAGACCTTTCCAGATATACGCAGTATTTT.

The genes are TRBV7-2 and TRBJ2-2; D unresolved. The CDR3 is made up of 12 amino acids. The germline CDR1 and CDR2 sequences are SGHTA and FQGNSA. V lost 3 bases, J lost 6 bases, and 5 bases lay in between. The CDR3 reads CASSFSAGELFF. CDR3 coding DNA: TGTGCCAGCAGCTTCTCTGCCGGGGAGCTGTTTTTT.

Turning to this clone: The junction departs from germline at one end; a sequencing error may be responsible. V and J are TRBV6-5 and TRBJ2-7; 7 positions agree with TRBD1. The CDR3 consists of 13 residues. Germline loops: CDR1 MNHEY, CDR2 SVGAGI. The CDR3 DNA reads TGTGCCAGCAGTTCACAGGGGTACGCGTCACAAGACTTC. This translates into CASSSQGYASQDF.

Turning to this clone: Its ends do not fully match the called genes, so a read error is possible. The CDR3 protein is CASTELTSGSFDEQFF. The CDR3 DNA follows: TGTGCCAGCACTGAACTGACTAGCGGGAGTTTCGATGAGCAGTTCTTC. The genes are TRBV6-1 and TRBJ2-1; TRBD2 matches 12 bases. The CDR3 contains 16 residues. Per the germline V gene, CDR1 is MNHNS and CDR2 is SASEGT.

The chain joins TRBV5-4 to TRBJ2-2; TRBD1 aligns across 8 bases. This CDR3 region has 15 residues. Trimming took 7 bases from V and 0 from J; bases not matched to a gene: 5. Germline lookup yields CDR1 SGHNT and CDR2 YYREEE (reference sequence). CDR3 sequence reads: CASGTGQANTGELFF. The CDR3 DNA reads TGTGCCAGCGGGACGGGACAGGCGAACACCGGGGAGCTGTTTTTT.

The chain uses TRBV11-2 and TRBJ2-2; 11 bases map to TRBD1. The V gene end was trimmed by 5 bases and the J gene end by 3 bases; junction bases not matched to a gene: 8. Germline V lookup: CDR1 SGHAT, CDR2 FQNNGV. The CDR3 consists of 17 residues. CDR3 amino acids: CASSKDRGRFYTGELFF. CDR3 sequence (DNA): TGTGCCAGCAGCAAGGACAGGGGGCGTTTTTACACCGGGGAGCTGTTTTTT.